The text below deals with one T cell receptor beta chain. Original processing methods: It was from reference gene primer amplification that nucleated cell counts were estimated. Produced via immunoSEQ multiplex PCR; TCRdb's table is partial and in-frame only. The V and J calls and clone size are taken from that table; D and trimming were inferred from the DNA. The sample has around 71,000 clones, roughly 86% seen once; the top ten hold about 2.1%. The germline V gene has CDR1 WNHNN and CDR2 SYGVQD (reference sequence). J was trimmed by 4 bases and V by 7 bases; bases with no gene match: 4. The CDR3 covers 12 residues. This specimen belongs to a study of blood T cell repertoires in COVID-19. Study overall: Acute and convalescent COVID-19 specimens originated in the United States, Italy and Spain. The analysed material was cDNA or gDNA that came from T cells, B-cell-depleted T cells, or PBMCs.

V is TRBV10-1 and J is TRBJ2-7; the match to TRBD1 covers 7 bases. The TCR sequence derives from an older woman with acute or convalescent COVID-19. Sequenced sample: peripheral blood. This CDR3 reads CASIGRGYEQYF. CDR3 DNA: TGCGCCAGCATAGGCAGGGGGTACGAGCAGTACTTC.